This T cell receptor (beta chain) was observed in a study of quantifying T cell responses using KT2 cells. Study summary: TCR alpha and beta constant-region primers primed reverse transcription of RNA.

A single-stranded UMI oligo with SP2 sequence was ligated to cDNA 3' ends. First-round PCR used around 4 cycles and beta primers RC1.1 and RC1.2 covering TRBC1 and TRBC2. Starting with the second PCR, alpha and beta TCR chains went through separate processing. TCRdb redid the calling of the UMI-ligation and nested PCR reads with MiXCR, one entry per CDR3 protein. The sample consists of 52,000 or so distinct CDR3 sequences, more than 9% of them appearing once. The receptor was derived from a human donor. Sequencing was done on a sample of PBMCs spiked with cells of the T cell clone KT2.

As DNA, the CDR3 is TGTGCCAGCAGTGCTAGCCGGGACAGGGGGCGCGAGCAGTACTTC. It codes for CASSASRDRGREQYF. The chain combines TRBV27 with TRBJ2-7, with 12 bases lining up with TRBD1. This CDR3 has 15 amino acids. The germline V gene has CDR1 MNHEY and CDR2 SMNVEV (reference sequence). The V and J ends lost 5 bases and 6 bases, in that order; junction bases with no gene match: 8.